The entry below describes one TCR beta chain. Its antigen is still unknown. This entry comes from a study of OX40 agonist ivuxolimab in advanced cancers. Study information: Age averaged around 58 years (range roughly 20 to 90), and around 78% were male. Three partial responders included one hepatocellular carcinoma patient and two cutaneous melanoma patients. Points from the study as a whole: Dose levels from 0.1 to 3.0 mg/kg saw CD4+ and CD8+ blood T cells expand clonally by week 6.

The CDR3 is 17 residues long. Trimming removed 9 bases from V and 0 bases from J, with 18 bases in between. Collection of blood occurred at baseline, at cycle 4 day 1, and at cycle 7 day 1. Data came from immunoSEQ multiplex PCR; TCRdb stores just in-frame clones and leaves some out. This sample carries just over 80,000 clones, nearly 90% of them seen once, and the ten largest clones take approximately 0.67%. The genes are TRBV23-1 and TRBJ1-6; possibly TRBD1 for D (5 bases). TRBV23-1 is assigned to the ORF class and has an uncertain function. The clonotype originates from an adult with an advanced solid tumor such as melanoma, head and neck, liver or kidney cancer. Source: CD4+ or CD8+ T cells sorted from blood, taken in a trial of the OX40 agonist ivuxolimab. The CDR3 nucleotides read TGCGCCAGGCCCCTCCGGGGCGAAATCTCCTATAATTCACCCCTCCACTTT. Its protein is CARPLRGEISYNSPLHF.